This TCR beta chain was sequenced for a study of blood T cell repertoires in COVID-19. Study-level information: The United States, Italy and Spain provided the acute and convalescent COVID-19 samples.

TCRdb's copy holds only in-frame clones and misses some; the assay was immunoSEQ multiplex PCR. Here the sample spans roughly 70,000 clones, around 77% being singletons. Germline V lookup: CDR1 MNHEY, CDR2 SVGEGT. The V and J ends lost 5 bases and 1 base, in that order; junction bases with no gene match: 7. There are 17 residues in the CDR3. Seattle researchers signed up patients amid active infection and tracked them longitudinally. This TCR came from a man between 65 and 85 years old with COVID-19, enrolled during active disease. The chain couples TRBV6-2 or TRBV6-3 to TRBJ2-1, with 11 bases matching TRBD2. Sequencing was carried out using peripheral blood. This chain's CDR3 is CASSDLSGRVSYNEQFF. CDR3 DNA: TGTGCCAGCAGTGACCTTAGCGGGAGGGTTTCCTACAATGAGCAGTTCTTC.